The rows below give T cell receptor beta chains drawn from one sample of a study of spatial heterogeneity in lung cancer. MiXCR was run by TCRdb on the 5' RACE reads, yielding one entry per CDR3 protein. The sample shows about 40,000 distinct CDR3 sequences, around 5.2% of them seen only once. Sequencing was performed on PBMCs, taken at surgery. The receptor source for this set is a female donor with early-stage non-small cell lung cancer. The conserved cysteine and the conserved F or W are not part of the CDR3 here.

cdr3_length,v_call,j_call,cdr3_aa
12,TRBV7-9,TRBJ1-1,ASSLLRENTEAF
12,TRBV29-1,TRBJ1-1,SALMTDSNTEAF
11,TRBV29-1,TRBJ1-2,SVRLGGVRSYT
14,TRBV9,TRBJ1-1,ASSVGRDRVNTEAF
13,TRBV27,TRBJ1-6,ASSFAGQGNSPLH
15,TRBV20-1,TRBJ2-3,SAHSGLAGVPTDTQY
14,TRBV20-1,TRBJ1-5,SAMRSGTESNQPQH
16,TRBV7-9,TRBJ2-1,ASSPGASGVSSYNEQF
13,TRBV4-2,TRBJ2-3,ASSSRAGGRDTQY
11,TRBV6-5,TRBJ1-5,ASSSFMSQPQH
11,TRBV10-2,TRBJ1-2,ATQGMSGYGYT
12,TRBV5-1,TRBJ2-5,ASSGEGSKETQY